What follows describes a single TCR beta chain. Its antigen is unknown. Nothing much larger sits one base from this clone, and base qualities are not available. The cohort comprised 550 to 700 healthy bone marrow donors. All cohort members were sampled while nominally healthy, although unrecorded immune exposures were likely present. The donor tested CMV seronegative, placing the donor among the 350 to 400 seronegative members of the cohort. Every donor gave a peripheral blood sample, and the peripheral blood mononuclear cells from that sample were used for TCR beta sequencing. The Qiagen DNeasy Blood Extraction Kit was used to extract genomic DNA from the blood cell samples. Receptors were amplified or captured by the immunoSEQ multiplex PCR assay. The multiplex PCR relied on a mix of 60 forward primers for TCR Vbeta segments and 13 reverse primers for TCR Jbeta segments. The CDR3 region of rearranged TCR beta genes was amplified from genomic DNA with a multiplex PCR assay. The amplified TCR beta libraries were sequenced on the Illumina HiSeq System as 87-base-pair reads. The paper's processing steps were these. In a later analysis, tens of millions of unique TCR beta chains were counted across the roughly 610 repertoires, and roughly 10 million of these chains were shared by at least two donors. A nearest-neighbor algorithm error-corrected the raw reads and collapsed the reads into unique sequences, merging closely related sequences to remove PCR and sequencing errors. CDR3 sequences were aligned to IMGT reference sequences to assign V, D and J gene segments. Each retained sequence needed at least a six-nucleotide match to both a V gene segment and a J gene segment. A rearrangement was called productive if the CDR3 had no stop codons and remained in frame with V and J, and every other rearrangement was called non-productive. Following IMGT convention, CDR3 was defined as the stretch from the second conserved V-encoded cysteine up to the conserved J-encoded phenylalanine. The earlier analysis of 500 to 600 of the donors excluded sequences that lacked an unambiguous match to a single V gene segment. An earlier analysis of 500 to 700 of the donors classified V segments as functional when productive rearrangements were above 56.7% and as segregating when the standard deviation between donors was above 5%. A statistical classification framework was built to diagnose cytomegalovirus status from the catalog of TCR beta chain sequences. In a later analysis, TCR nucleotide sequences were compared against IMGT/GENE-DB human TR gene sequences so that V and J genes could be assigned. In a later analysis, CDR3 sequences and most-parsimonious VDJ recombination scenarios were assigned using the TCRdist pipeline. In a later analysis, every TCR beta chain was defined by the combination of its CDR3 amino acid sequence and its V-gene family, and reads without a unique V-gene family were dropped. A later analysis removed 592 highly shared, low-generation-probability nucleotide sequences to deal with suspected cross-contamination and a sequencing artifact. In a later analysis, a clonal expansion index for each public chain was calculated from normalized within-repertoire ranks of inferred template counts. Generation probabilities in a later analysis came from a VDJ recombination model fitted to out-of-frame rearrangements, and those results were checked against IGoR. In a later analysis, TCR-TCR, TCR-HLA and TCR-CMV co-occurrence was scored with hypergeometric tests, and a repertoire-size bias correction was applied to TCR pairs. In a later analysis, false discovery rates were estimated by permuting HLA or CMV assignments 20 times. A later analysis grouped co-occurring TCRs with DBSCAN, adding TCRdist sequence similarity when clustering within HLA-allele-positive subsets. Repertoires with fewer than 30,000 or more than 120,000 public chains were left out of co-occurrence clustering, as were about five repertoires with anomalous nucleotide sharing. Imported from immuneACCESS, the table was reduced by TCRdb to in-frame sequences with V and J called. These copies leave out some clones; in studies compared against another copy, an unresolved V gene accounts for under half, and the cause of the remainder is not known. That table is the source of V, J and clone size, and D and trimming were worked out from the DNA. For this sample the table gives around 41,000 clones, of which roughly half were detected only once. The ten most abundant clones make up roughly 5.6% of the sample.

This entry is derived from a study of cytomegalovirus exposure and HLA in healthy donors (dated by TCRdb to the late 2010s). Concerning the study at large: According to an earlier analysis of a few hundred of the donors, 150 million to 200 million T cells yielded 117 million unique TCR beta sequences and roughly 280 Gb of sequence data. Using immunosequencing, the study profiled T cell repertoires from 666 subjects and related those repertoires to cytomegalovirus serostatus. Among the approximately 420 genotyped donors, more than 70% belonged to the genetic ancestry cluster associated with self-reported Caucasian donors. In an earlier analysis of 587 of the donors, high-throughput TCR beta sequencing was used to judge whether each TCR beta V gene segment behaved as functional or pseudogenic. About 320 gigabases of sequencing data and 80 million or so unique TCR sequences were included in an early release covering 550 to 650 HLA-typed donors. Roughly 5 DR-DQ haplotypes were treated as single units for association and clustering because of strong linkage in the cohort. The number of typed donors differed by locus: roughly 629-640 for A, B, C, DRB1 and DQB1; approximately 520 for DQA1; roughly 600 for DPA1; and 400 to 480 for DPB1. All discovery cohort repertoires had been generated on a single sequencing platform. A later genetic analysis used genome-wide SNP genotypes for about three fifths of the roughly 700 donors, treating that subset as a discovery cohort. Donor age, sex, ethnicity and CMV serostatus were compiled alongside the repertoire data. HLA typing covered class I and class II loci at four-digit resolution. The study aimed to test whether cataloging public T cell receptors could reveal signatures of past pathogen exposure. Rather than using new phenotypic data, the later analysis identified candidate immune exposures from TCR beta sequences and from how often those sequences occurred across donors. To study patterns of TCR occurrence, a later analysis re-analyzed previously published TCR beta repertoires from around 670 donors and added high-resolution HLA genotyping. Among roughly 400 genotyped donors of the cohort, an average of about 240,000 unique TCR beta nucleotide sequences was sequenced per donor, of which about 20% were non-productive. High-throughput TCR immunosequencing, statistical association of individual TCRs with disease status, and machine learning were combined to predict cytomegalovirus infection status. Along with the roughly 670-subject first cohort, a separate validation cohort of over 90 different subjects was used.

Results the study describes overall, beyond this receptor: In a later genetic analysis, fewer N-insertions in productive TCRs were reported among donors in an Asian-associated ancestry cluster than the roughly 700-donor mean. Linkage disequilibrium might explain the correlated functional status among segregating V segments, but an unknown experimental factor could not be ruled out. A later genetic analysis associated a missense DCLRE1C variant with V-gene and J-gene trimming of TCR beta chains, and an independent cohort replicated the association. It was suggested by the authors that the approach could potentially be generalized to other disease states and immunological phenotypes. Across donors, most TCR sequences were observed very rarely, whereas some public TCRs were present in many individuals. In a later analysis, HLA-associated TCR beta chains showed more clonal expansion and lower generation probabilities than non-associated chains that were equally common. In a later analysis, TCR association rates were found to vary across HLA loci, with the most associated TCRs seen for DRB1 alleles and the fewest for HLA-C alleles. The presence/absence analyses assumed that sequencing depth was roughly uniform across donors, and that assumption may not be true. The earlier analysis of 587 of the donors excluded approximately 17 rarely observed V segments, including chromosome 9 orphons, because counts were too low. In this cohort, only TCR beta chains were sequenced, and detectable features were limited by the absence of alpha or paired-chain data. In an earlier analysis of under 600 of the donors, most TCR beta V segments were observed in productive rearrangements about 87% or about 30% of the time, broadly matching IMGT annotations. The sequencing pipeline was judged likely to have produced a cluster of highly shared sequence variants as a technical artifact. In vitro tests confirmed that three of the cytomegalovirus-associated TCR beta chains recognize cytomegalovirus antigens. According to a later analysis, parvovirus B19, influenza, CMV and Epstein-Barr virus appeared linked to several top co-occurrence clusters. Specific HLA alleles were associated with more than 15,000 TCR beta sequences at a false discovery rate of 0.05 in a later analysis. For the cohort, immune exposure information was limited to CMV serostatus. The classifier was reported to diagnose cytomegalovirus status with high specificity and sensitivity in both the original cohort and the validation cohort. When HLA alleles, especially DR and DQ, strongly co-occurred, TCR associations were difficult to assign to individual alleles. The study gave a list of 150 to 200 TCR beta chains associated with cytomegalovirus. A later analysis found that most CMV-associated TCR beta chains appeared HLA-restricted, with HLA associations seemingly driven largely by CMV exposure. A further reported finding was that TCR beta sequences accurately predicted the HLA-A and HLA-B alleles for most subjects in the first cohort. HLA typing was unavailable for some donors at each locus, so association tests used only the typed subset.

The TCR originated in a man between 60 and 75 years old in good health and CMV-seronegative. Input material: PBMCs.

The CDR3 protein: CASSQDRYEQFF. Here is the DNA: TGTGCCAGCAGCCAAGATCGGTATGAGCAGTTCTTC. This chain is built from TRBV4-2 and TRBJ2-1; no D gene can be assigned with confidence. The CDR3, from cysteine to phenylalanine, totals 12 residues. CDR3 DNA is the only sequence kept; it has 36 bases, read in frame from the first base. CDR1 and CDR2 are read off the germline V gene as LGHNA and YNFKEQ. The junction carries 5 bases between V and J, which are trimmed by 0 bases and 8 bases respectively.